This T cell receptor beta chain was retrieved from a study of T cell responses to AZD1222 COVID-19 vaccine. Study-level points and caveats: Every sample of the repertoires postdated the peak T cell response. Targeting of unmutated variant regions was reportedly seen in nearly half of spike-specific TCRs.

This clone was seen more than once but under ten times. The antigen remains undetermined. Produced via immunoSEQ multiplex PCR; TCRdb's table is partial and in-frame only. The sample records roughly 100,000 clones, roughly nine tenths being singletons. This CDR3 comprises 14 residues. The V gene's germline CDR1 is MNHEY and CDR2 SMNVEV (reference sequence). V lost 5 bases to trimming and J lost 10 bases; unmatched junction nucleotides: 7. This clonotype was obtained from an adult in good health. This sequence joins TRBV27 and TRBJ1-6; 8 nucleotides line up with TRBD1. Specimen: peripheral blood, collected on day 0 of AZD1222 vaccination. CDR3 in amino acids: CASSPRTGTSPLHF. The CDR3, as DNA: TGTGCCAGCAGTCCCCGGACAGGGACCTCACCCCTCCACTTT.